This T cell receptor beta chain was sequenced during a study of T-cell reconstitution after alpha-beta-depleted transplantation in children. The junction had 12 bases not matched to a gene; V was cut back by 5 bases and J by 3 bases. CDR3 length: 16 residues. In germline, CDR1 is MNHNS, CDR2 SASEGT. Preparation of the TCRbeta library involved a method that used unique molecular identifiers. TCRdb reprocessed the PCR reads via MiXCR and lists one record per CDR3 protein. The sample contains 130,000 or so distinct CDR3 sequences, roughly 10% of which appear only once. The sample consisted of PBMCs, mostly from graft donor cells, taken 180 days after TCRalphabeta/CD19-depleted stem cell transplant. The chain combines TRBV6-1 with TRBJ2-7; 8 nucleotides align to TRBD1. The TCR was taken from a girl under three years old who had a stem cell transplant for combined immunodeficiency, so the T cells may come from the graft donor. CDR3 in amino acids: CASSQNQDRAGYEQYF. The CDR3 DNA follows: TGTGCCAGCAGTCAGAACCAGGACAGGGCAGGCTACGAGCAGTACTTC.